The present entry profiles one T cell receptor (beta chain) with its context. The data are from a study of shared clonotypes between healthy human individuals. Only in-frame clones appear in the TCRdb table, and some are missing; sequencing was by immunoSEQ multiplex PCR. The sample includes about 660,000 clones, about 74% of them seen just once. The TCR sequence derives from a woman aged 25-40 years in good health. Sample: memory CD4+ T cells sorted from blood. Subset denoted: CD45RA-negative fraction.

As DNA, the CDR3 is TGTGCCAGCAGCTTAGCCTTCCTCGATTTAACCACCCCTCGTTATCCCCTCCACTTT. It translates to CASSLAFLDLTTPRYPLHF. The chain recombines TRBV7-2 with TRBJ1-6; D gene unclear. CDR1 is SGHTA and CDR2 is FQGNSA in the germline V gene. This CDR3 is 19 amino acids long. Trimming took off 0 bases at V and 13 bases at J, with 28 bases between the two ends.